Shown below are 5 T cell receptor beta chains from a single sample sequenced in a study of blood T cells in healthy people across ages. Sample-barcoded 5' priming and a J-beta primer mix drove a second PCR of roughly 7 to 11 cycles. TCRdb ran MiXCR on the 5' RACE reads and lists one entry per CDR3 protein. This repertoire shows roughly 1.6 million distinct CDR3 sequences, almost 35% found once; its top ten account for about 11%. Specimen: blood. The receptors here all came from a woman in her thirties in good health.

With respect to this clonotype: At one end, the junction sequence differs from germline, possibly due to a read error. The CDR3 nucleotides read TGTGCCAGCAGCCCTCCTACGATAACCCAGACAGATATGCAGTATTTT. Its translation is CASSPPTITQTDMQYF. The rearrangement joins TRBV7-9 to TRBJ2-3; D perhaps matches TRBD1 (5 bases). Per the germline V gene, CDR1 is SEHNR and CDR2 is FQNEAQ (reference sequence). The CDR3 sequence is 16 residues long.

In its sample, this clonotype was seen a few times. The chain is built from TRBV6-6 and TRBJ2-7, with TRBD2 matching over 12 bases. CDR1 and CDR2 from the germline V gene are MNHNY and SVGAGI (reference sequence). CDR3 size: 17 residues. Trimming cost V 0 bases and J 7 bases; bases outside gene matches: 10. The CDR3 coding sequence is TGTGCCAGCAGTTACTCGAAGGCTAGCGGGGGGGCCGTAGAGCAGTACTTC. Translating gives CASSYSKASGGAVEQYF.

The chain combines TRBV29-1 with TRBJ1-2; 9 bases are a match to TRBD1. CDR3 length: 11 amino acids. Germline values: CDR1 SQVTM, CDR2 ANQGSEA. J gave up 10 bases and V 5 bases, and 5 bases lay outside the gene matches. The CDR3 sequence is CSVYGTGLYTF. The CDR3 coding sequence is TGCAGCGTTTACGGGACAGGGCTCTACACCTTC.

The sample holds a few counts of this clonotype. V usage is TRBV5-1 and J usage is TRBJ2-5; tentatively, D is TRBD2 (5 bases). The germline V gene has CDR1 SGHRS and CDR2 YFSETQ. V gave up 4 bases and J gave up 5 bases, with 12 bases separating them. The CDR3 extends over 13 amino acids. CDR3 sequence (DNA): TGCGCCAGCAGCCCGGACGTAGCGGAGACCCAGTACTTC. Its translation: CASSPDVAETQYF.

The chain is built from TRBV18 and TRBJ1-2; no clear D gene. CDR1 is KGHSH, CDR2 LQKENI, per germline. The CDR3 sequence is 12 residues long. V lost 4 bases and J 6 bases, leaving 9 bases between the germline ends. CDR3 sequence (DNA): TGTGCCAGCTCACAAGACACTGATGGCTACACCTTC. This encodes CASSQDTDGYTF.